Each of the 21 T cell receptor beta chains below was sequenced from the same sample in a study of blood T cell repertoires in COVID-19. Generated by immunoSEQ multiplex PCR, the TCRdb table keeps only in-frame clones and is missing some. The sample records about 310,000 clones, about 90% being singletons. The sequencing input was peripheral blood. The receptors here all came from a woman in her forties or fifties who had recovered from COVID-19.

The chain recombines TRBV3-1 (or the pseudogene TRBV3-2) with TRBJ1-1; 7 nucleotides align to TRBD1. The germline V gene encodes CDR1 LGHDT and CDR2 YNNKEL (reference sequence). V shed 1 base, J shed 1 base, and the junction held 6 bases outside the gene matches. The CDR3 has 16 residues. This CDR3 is CASSQGSGTANTEAFF. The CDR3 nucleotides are TGTGCCAGCAGCCAAGGATCCGGGACAGCGAACACTGAAGCTTTCTTT.

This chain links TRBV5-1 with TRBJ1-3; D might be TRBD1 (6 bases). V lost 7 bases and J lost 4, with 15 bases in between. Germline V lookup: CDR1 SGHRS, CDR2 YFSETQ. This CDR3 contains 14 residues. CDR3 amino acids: CASVGGAEGNTIYF. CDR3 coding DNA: TGCGCCAGCGTTGGGGGCGCTGAAGGAAACACCATATATTTT.

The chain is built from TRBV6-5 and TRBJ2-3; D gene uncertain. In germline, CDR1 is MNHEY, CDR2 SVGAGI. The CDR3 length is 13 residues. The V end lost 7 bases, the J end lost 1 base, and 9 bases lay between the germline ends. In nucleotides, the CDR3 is TGTGCCAGCAACCTCCCAGGCACAGATACGCAGTATTTT. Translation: CASNLPGTDTQYF.

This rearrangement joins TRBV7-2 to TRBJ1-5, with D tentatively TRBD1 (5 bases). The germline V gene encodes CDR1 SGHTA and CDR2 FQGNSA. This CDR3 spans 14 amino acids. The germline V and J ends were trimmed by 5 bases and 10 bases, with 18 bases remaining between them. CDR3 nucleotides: TGTGCCAGCAGCCTCAGCTCCGGGACTTTTCCCCAGCATTTT. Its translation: CASSLSSGTFPQHF.

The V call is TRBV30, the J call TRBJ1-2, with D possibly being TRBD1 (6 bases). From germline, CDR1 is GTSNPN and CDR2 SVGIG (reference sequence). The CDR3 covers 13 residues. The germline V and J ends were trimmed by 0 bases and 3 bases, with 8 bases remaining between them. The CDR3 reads CAWSVQGYYGYTF. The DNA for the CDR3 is TGTGCCTGGAGTGTACAGGGTTACTATGGCTACACCTTC.

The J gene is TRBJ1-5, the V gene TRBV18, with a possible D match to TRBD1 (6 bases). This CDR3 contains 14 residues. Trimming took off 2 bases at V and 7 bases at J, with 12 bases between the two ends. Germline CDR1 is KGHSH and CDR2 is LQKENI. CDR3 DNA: TGTGCCAGCTCACCAAGCAGGGGCGAACAGCCCCAGCATTTT. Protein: CASSPSRGEQPQHF.

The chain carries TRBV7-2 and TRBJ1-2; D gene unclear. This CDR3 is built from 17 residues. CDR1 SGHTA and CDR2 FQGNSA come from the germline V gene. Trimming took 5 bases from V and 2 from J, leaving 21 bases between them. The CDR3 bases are TGTGCCAGCAGCGTAGGAGGCTCTGGGAGATTGAACTATGGCTACACCTTC. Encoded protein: CASSVGGSGRLNYGYTF.

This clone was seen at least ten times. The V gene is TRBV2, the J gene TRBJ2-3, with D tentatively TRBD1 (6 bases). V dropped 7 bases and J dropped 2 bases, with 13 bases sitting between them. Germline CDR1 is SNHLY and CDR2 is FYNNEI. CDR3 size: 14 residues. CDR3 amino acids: CASKIGQNTDTQYF. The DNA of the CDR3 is TGTGCCAGCAAAATAGGACAGAACACAGATACGCAGTATTTT.

The CDR3 sequence: CASGGQGRFYEQYF. CDR3 DNA: TGTGCCAGCGGTGGACAGGGAAGGTTCTACGAGCAGTACTTC. The genes are TRBV27 and TRBJ2-7; 8 bases align to TRBD1. V dropped 8 bases and J dropped 3; count of bases not matched to a gene: 9. This CDR3 has 14 residues. Germline loops: CDR1 MNHEY, CDR2 SMNVEV (reference sequence).

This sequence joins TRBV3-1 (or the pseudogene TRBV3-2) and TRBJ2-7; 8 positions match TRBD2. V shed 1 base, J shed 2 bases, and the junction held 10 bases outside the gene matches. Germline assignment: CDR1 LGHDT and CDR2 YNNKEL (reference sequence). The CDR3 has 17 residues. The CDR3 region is CASSQARPGLGAYEQYF. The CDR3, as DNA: TGTGCCAGCAGCCAAGCTCGTCCGGGACTAGGAGCCTACGAGCAGTACTTC.

For the CDR3, the DNA is TGTGCCAGCAGCCAGGGACTAGCGGACACAGATACGCAGTATTTT. Residues: CASSQGLADTDTQYF. This chain connects TRBV11-3 to TRBJ2-3; the match to TRBD2 covers 11 bases. The V segment lost 5 bases and the J segment 2 bases; nucleotides outside the gene matches: 3. Germline V gene lookup returns CDR1 SGHNT and CDR2 YENEEA. This CDR3 comprises 15 residues.

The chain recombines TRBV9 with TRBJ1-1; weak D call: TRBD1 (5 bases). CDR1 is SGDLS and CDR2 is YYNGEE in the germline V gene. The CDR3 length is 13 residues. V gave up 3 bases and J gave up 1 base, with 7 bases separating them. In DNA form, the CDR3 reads TGTGCCAGCAGCGCTACAGGGAACACTGAAGCTTTCTTT. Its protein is CASSATGNTEAFF.

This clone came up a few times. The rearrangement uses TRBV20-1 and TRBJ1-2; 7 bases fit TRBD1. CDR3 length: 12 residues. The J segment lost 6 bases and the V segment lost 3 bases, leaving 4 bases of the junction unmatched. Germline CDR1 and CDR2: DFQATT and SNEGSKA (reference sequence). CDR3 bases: TGCAGTGCTAGTAAGGGGGCAGATGGCTACACCTTC. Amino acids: CSASKGADGYTF.

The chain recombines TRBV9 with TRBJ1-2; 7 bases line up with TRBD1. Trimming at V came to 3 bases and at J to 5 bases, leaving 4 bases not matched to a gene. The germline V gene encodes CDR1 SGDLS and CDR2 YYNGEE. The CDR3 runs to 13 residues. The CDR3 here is CASSGTGLYGYTF. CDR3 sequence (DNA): TGTGCCAGCAGCGGGACAGGACTGTATGGCTACACCTTC.

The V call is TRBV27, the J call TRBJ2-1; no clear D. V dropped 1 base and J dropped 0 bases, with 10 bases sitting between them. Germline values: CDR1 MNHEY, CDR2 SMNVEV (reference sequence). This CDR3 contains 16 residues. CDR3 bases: TGTGCCAGCAGTTTATTCGACTTCCGCTCCTACAATGAGCAGTTCTTC. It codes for CASSLFDFRSYNEQFF.

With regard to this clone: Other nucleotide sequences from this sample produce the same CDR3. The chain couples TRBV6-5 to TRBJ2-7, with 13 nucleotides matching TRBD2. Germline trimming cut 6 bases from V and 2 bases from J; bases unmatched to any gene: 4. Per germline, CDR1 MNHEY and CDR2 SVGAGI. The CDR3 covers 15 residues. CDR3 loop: CASRPGLAGAYEQYF. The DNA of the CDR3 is TGTGCCAGCAGACCCGGACTAGCGGGGGCCTACGAGCAGTACTTC.

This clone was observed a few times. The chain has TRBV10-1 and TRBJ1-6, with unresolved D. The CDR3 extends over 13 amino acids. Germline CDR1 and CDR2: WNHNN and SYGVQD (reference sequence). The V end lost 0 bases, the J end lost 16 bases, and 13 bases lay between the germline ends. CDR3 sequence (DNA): TGCGCCAGCAGTGAGTCTGCGCGTGGGCAGCTCCACTTT. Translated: CASSESARGQLHF.

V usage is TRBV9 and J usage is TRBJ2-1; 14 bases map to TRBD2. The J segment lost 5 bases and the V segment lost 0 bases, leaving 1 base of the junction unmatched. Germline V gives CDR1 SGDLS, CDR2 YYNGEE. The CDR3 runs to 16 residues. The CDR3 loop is CASSVGTSGRNNEQFF. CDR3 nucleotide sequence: TGTGCCAGCAGCGTAGGGACTAGCGGGAGGAACAATGAGCAGTTCTTC.

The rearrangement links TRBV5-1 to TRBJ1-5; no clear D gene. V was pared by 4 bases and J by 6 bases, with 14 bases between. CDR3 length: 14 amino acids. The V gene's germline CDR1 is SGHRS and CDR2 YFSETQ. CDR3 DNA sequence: TGCGCCAGCAGCCCGGCCGTGGGCACTCAGCCCCAGCATTTT. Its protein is CASSPAVGTQPQHF.

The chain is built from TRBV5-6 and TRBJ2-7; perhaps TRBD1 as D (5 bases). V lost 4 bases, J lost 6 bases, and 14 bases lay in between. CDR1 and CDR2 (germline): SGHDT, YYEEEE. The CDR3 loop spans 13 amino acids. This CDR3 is CASSTTQAFEQYF. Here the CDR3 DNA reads TGTGCCAGCAGCACAACACAGGCTTTCGAGCAGTACTTC.

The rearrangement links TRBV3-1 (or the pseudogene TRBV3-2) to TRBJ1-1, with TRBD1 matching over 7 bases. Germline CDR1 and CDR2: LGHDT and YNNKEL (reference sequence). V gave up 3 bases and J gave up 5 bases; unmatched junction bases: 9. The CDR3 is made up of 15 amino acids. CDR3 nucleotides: TGTGCCAGCAGCCATCACAGGGGAAGGAGGACTGAAGCTTTCTTT. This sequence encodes CASSHHRGRRTEAFF.